The text below deals with one T cell receptor (beta chain). The antigen is unknown. The data were obtained in a study of T cell responses to AZD1222 COVID-19 vaccine. Sequenced by immunoSEQ multiplex PCR; TCRdb stores in-frame clones only, minus some. The sample has some 150,000 clones, roughly 85% seen once; the top ten hold 6.5% to 8.5%. Study-level results: Scientists sampled the repertoires only once the peak T cell response had passed. Recipients of two AZD1222 doses showed rising Spike-specific TCR breadth and depth. Donors skewed white British and female; clonal diversity was possibly underestimated. Baseline testing showed seropositivity in only a handful of AZD1222 recipients.

The CDR3 is 14 amino acids. In germline, CDR1 is SGHVS, CDR2 FQNEAQ. V gave up 6 bases and J gave up 3 bases; unmatched junction bases: 6. The rearrangement joins TRBV7-8 to TRBJ1-2, with 8 bases matching TRBD1. The sample was peripheral blood, taken 28 days after the second dose of the MenACWY control vaccine. This receptor was taken from an adult who received the MenACWY meningococcal vaccine as a control. The CDR3 here is CASSRTGSDYGYTF. The CDR3 nucleotides read TGTGCCAGCAGTAGGACAGGGTCAGACTATGGCTACACCTTC.